The 28 T cell receptor beta chains below all came from one sample that was sequenced in a study of early T cells in non-severe SARS-CoV-2 infection. TCRdb itself ran the 5' RACE reads through MiXCR, one entry per CDR3 protein. In the table there are roughly 40,000 distinct CDR3 sequences, around 7.8% of which are singletons. The sequenced material came from whole blood. These receptors all come from an adult who was a healthcare worker with PCR-confirmed SARS-CoV-2 infection or an uninfected control (not recorded which).

V and J are TRBV10-3 and TRBJ2-1; no clear D gene. Germline loops: CDR1 ENHRY, CDR2 SYGVKD. Trimming took 5 bases from V and 6 from J, leaving 5 bases between them. The length of the CDR3 is 11 residues. The CDR3 nucleotides are TGTGCCATCAGTCTGGGCAATGAGCAGTTCTTC. Amino acids: CAISLGNEQFF.

The J gene is TRBJ1-6, the V gene TRBV6-6; TRBD1 aligns across 7 bases. Germline V gene data show CDR1 as MNHNY and CDR2 as SVGAGI (reference sequence). The CDR3 has 14 amino acids. V lost 6 bases, J lost 5 bases, and 4 bases stayed unmatched. Here the CDR3 reads CASSLGQDNSPLHF. DNA of the CDR3: TGTGCCAGCAGCCTCGGACAGGATAATTCACCCCTCCACTTT.

This clonotype was detected ten times or more. The V gene is TRBV6-5, the J gene TRBJ1-6; no firm D call. The CDR3 spans 12 residues. The ends were cut back, 6 bases at V and 9 bases at J, with 9 bases in the middle. Per the germline V gene, CDR1 is MNHEY and CDR2 is SVGAGI. CDR3 sequence reads: CASSLSGSPLHF. CDR3 DNA sequence: TGTGCCAGCAGCCTCTCAGGTTCACCCCTCCACTTT.

This clonotype has a count of ten or more. The genes are TRBV6-2 or TRBV6-3 and TRBJ2-1; the match to TRBD2 covers 7 bases. Germline V gene data show CDR1 as MNHEY and CDR2 as SVGEGT. Germline trimming cut 2 bases from V and 5 bases from J; bases unmatched to any gene: 6. This CDR3 contains 15 residues. The CDR3 DNA follows: TGTGCCAGCAGTTACGCCCTAGCGGTGAACAATGAGCAGTTCTTC. It is translated as CASSYALAVNNEQFF.

This clonotype occurred many times. V usage is TRBV28 and J usage is TRBJ1-1; D is possibly TRBD1 (6 bases). Between the trimmed V and J ends, which lost 4 bases and 4 bases, there was a span of 10 bases. Germline V gives CDR1 MDHEN, CDR2 SYDVKM. The CDR3 sequence is 13 residues long. CDR3 protein: CASSSQGVTEAFF. The CDR3 bases are TGTGCCAGCAGTTCACAGGGAGTCACTGAAGCTTTCTTT. Filled out from reference TRBV28 and TRBJ1-1, the complete variable domain reads DVKVTQSSRYLVKRTGEKVFLECVQDMDHENMFWYRQDPGLGLRLIYFSYDVKMKEKGDIPEGYSVSREKKERFSLILESASTNQTSMYLCASSSQGVTEAFFGQGTRLTVV.

This clonotype has at least ten counts. The gene calls are TRBV9 and TRBJ2-1; tentatively, D is TRBD1 (6 bases). This CDR3 has 15 residues. Germline values: CDR1 SGDLS, CDR2 YYNGEE. Trimming stripped 0 bases from V and 10 bases from J, with 17 bases between. CDR3: CASSVGSSRGGEQFF. CDR3 nucleotides: TGTGCCAGCAGCGTAGGAAGCTCCAGGGGCGGAGAGCAGTTCTTC. The variable domain in full, completed from reference TRBV9 and TRBJ2-1, reads DSGVTQTPKHLITATGQRVTLRCSPRSGDLSVYWYQQSLDQGLQFLIQYYNGEERAKGNILERFSAQQFPDLHSELNLSSLELGDSALYFCASSVGSSRGGEQFFGPGTRLTVL.

This clonotype came up many times. The rearrangement joins TRBV20-1 to TRBJ2-4; D might be TRBD1 (7 bases). This CDR3 contains 14 residues. Germline lookup yields CDR1 DFQATT and CDR2 SNEGSKA (reference sequence). Trimming stripped 5 bases from V and 6 bases from J, with 17 bases between. CDR3 DNA sequence: TGCAGTGCTCCGCCGACAGGGCGGGGAAACATTCAGTACTTC. Its protein is CSAPPTGRGNIQYF.

This clonotype was observed many times. J is TRBJ1-1 and V is TRBV7-2; 7 bases match TRBD1. Germline trimming cut 5 bases from V and 8 bases from J; bases unmatched to any gene: 5. This CDR3 has 12 residues. The germline CDR1 and CDR2 sequences are SGHTA and FQGNSA. CDR3 nucleotide sequence: TGTGCCAGCAGCCCCCGACAGGGCGAAGCTTTCTTT. It codes for CASSPRQGEAFF.

The chain recombines TRBV28 with TRBJ1-5, with D hard to call. CDR3 length: 12 amino acids. Germline V gives CDR1 MDHEN, CDR2 SYDVKM. V lost 8 bases to trimming and J lost 1 base, with 6 bases between them. The CDR3 region is CASSQSNQPQHF. The CDR3 nucleotides read TGTGCCAGCTCCCAGAGCAATCAGCCCCAGCATTTT.

This clonotype was observed many times. The chain couples TRBV12-3 or TRBV12-4 to TRBJ2-7, with D perhaps TRBD1 (5 bases). The V end lost 7 bases, the J end lost 0 bases, and 13 bases lay between the germline ends. This CDR3 spans 14 amino acids. The CDR3 nucleotides are TGTGCCAGCACCTTGACAGCACCCTCCTACGAGCAGTACTTC. It codes for CASTLTAPSYEQYF.

The CDR3 sequence is CASSQRFDPTSNQPQHF. The DNA for the CDR3 is TGCGCCAGCAGCCAGAGATTCGACCCAACTAGCAATCAGCCCCAGCATTTT. V and J are TRBV4-3 and TRBJ1-5; no clear D gene. CDR3 size: 17 residues. V was clipped by 3 bases and J by 0 bases, with 15 bases between them. Germline CDR1 reads LGHNA; CDR2 reads YSLEER.

This clonotype was detected a few times. DNA for the CDR3: TGTGCCAGCAGCCCTGGGCCCCGCTCCTACAATGAGCAGTTCTTC. Protein: CASSPGPRSYNEQFF. This chain joins TRBV7-8 and TRBJ2-1; no firm D call. The germline V gene encodes CDR1 SGHVS and CDR2 FQNEAQ. The germline V and J ends were trimmed by 5 bases and 0 bases, with 11 bases remaining between them. The CDR3 consists of 15 residues.

V usage is TRBV10-3 and J usage is TRBJ2-3; possibly TRBD1 for D (6 bases). The V and J ends lost 10 bases and 2 bases respectively, with 13 bases between them. The germline gives CDR1 ENHRY, CDR2 SYGVKD. The CDR3 runs 13 residues. Here the CDR3 reads CATRSGDTDTQYF. CDR3 nucleotide sequence: TGTGCCACCAGGTCAGGGGACACAGATACGCAGTATTTT.

The table lists this clonotype with many counts. This sequence joins TRBV29-1 and TRBJ2-3; tentative D call: TRBD2 (5 bases). Germline assignment: CDR1 SQVTM and CDR2 ANQGSEA. Trimming stripped 2 bases from V and 7 bases from J, with 10 bases between. The CDR3 loop spans 12 amino acids. CDR3 sequence: CSVEHNGNTQYF. CDR3 coding DNA: TGCAGCGTTGAACACAACGGGAATACGCAGTATTTT.

This clonotype was seen ten or more times. This sequence joins TRBV28 and TRBJ1-5; D perhaps matches TRBD1 (6 bases). CDR1 and CDR2 (germline): MDHEN, SYDVKM. V shed 4 bases and J shed 5 bases, with 27 bases lying between them. The CDR3 loop spans 19 amino acids. CDR3 region: CASSSNPLWGGGYYQPQHF. The CDR3 DNA sequence: TGTGCCAGCAGTTCCAACCCCCTTTGGGGAGGGGGTTACTATCAGCCCCAGCATTTT.

This clonotype was counted ten times or more. The V gene is TRBV20-1, the J gene TRBJ1-5, with D unclear. Germline lookup yields CDR1 DFQATT and CDR2 SNEGSKA (reference sequence). The V and J ends lost 5 bases and 0 bases respectively, with 11 bases between them. The CDR3 extends over 14 amino acids. Here the CDR3 DNA reads TGCAGTGCTGAGCCGAACTATAGCAATCAGCCCCAGCATTTT. Translated: CSAEPNYSNQPQHF.

This clonotype has more than one count but fewer than ten. This sequence joins TRBV28 and TRBJ2-1; the D is unclear. This CDR3 is built from 13 residues. V was cut by 4 bases and J by 7 bases, with 11 bases left in between. Per germline, CDR1 MDHEN and CDR2 SYDVKM. The chain's CDR3 is CASSSPHENEQFF. CDR3 sequence (DNA): TGTGCCAGCAGTTCCCCACATGAAAATGAGCAGTTCTTC.

This clonotype turned up a few times. The chain recombines TRBV6-5 with TRBJ1-2, with TRBD1 matching over 8 bases. V lost 1 base and J lost 10; bases outside the gene matches: 14. Germline CDR1 MNHEY, CDR2 SVGAGI. The CDR3 has 16 amino acids. In DNA, the CDR3 is TGTGCCAGCAGTTACTTAATTACAGGGGGGCGAGGATACTACACCTTC. Residues: CASSYLITGGRGYYTF.

This clonotype was observed many times. This chain connects TRBV2 to TRBJ2-3; weak D call: TRBD1 (5 bases). Germline values: CDR1 SNHLY, CDR2 FYNNEI. Trimming stripped 8 bases from V and 0 bases from J, with 9 bases between. This CDR3 comprises 13 residues. CDR3 DNA: TGTGCCAGCCAGGGCCGGAGCACAGATACGCAGTATTTT. It translates to CASQGRSTDTQYF.

This rearrangement joins TRBV7-2 to TRBJ2-3; D assignment may be TRBD1 or TRBD2 (5 bases each). From germline, CDR1 is SGHTA and CDR2 FQGNSA. Trimming stripped 3 bases from V and 6 bases from J, with 10 bases between. This CDR3 spans 13 amino acids. In DNA, the CDR3 is TGTGCCAGCAGCTTGGGGGTAGAGGATACGCAGTATTTT. Amino acid sequence: CASSLGVEDTQYF. The whole variable domain, remainder taken from reference TRBV7-2 and TRBJ2-3, is GAGVSQSPSNKVTEKGKDVELRCDPISGHTALYWYRQSLGQGLEFLIYFQGNSAPDKSGLPSDRFSAERTGGSVSTLTIQRTQQEDSAVYLCASSLGVEDTQYFGPGTRLTVL.

This clonotype has a count of ten or more. The chain is built from TRBV20-1 and TRBJ2-7, with TRBD2 identical over 11 bases. The CDR3 is 13 amino acids. Germline trimming cut 5 bases from V and 5 bases from J; bases unmatched to any gene: 5. Germline V lookup: CDR1 DFQATT, CDR2 SNEGSKA (reference sequence). The CDR3 DNA is TGCAGTGCTGCTAGCGGGGGGTTCGACGAGCAGTACTTC. It is translated as CSAASGGFDEQYF.

Ten or more counts support this clonotype. The chain employs TRBV6-2 or TRBV6-3 and TRBJ1-2; 8 nucleotides align to TRBD1. The CDR3 sequence is 13 residues long. Per germline, CDR1 MNHEY and CDR2 SVGEGT. Trimming cost V 8 bases and J 2 bases; bases outside gene matches: 4. CDR3 region: CASGQGTNYGYTF. The CDR3, as DNA: TGTGCCAGCGGACAGGGAACGAACTATGGCTACACCTTC.

This clonotype showed up many times. V gene TRBV12-3 or TRBV12-4 combines with J gene TRBJ2-6; D is unresolved. The CDR3 length is 15 residues. V shed 3 bases and J shed 1 base, with 7 bases lying between them. In DNA, the CDR3 is TGTGCCAGCAGTTTGAGAGCTTCTGGGGCCAACGTCCTGACTTTC. Its protein is CASSLRASGANVLTF.

This clonotype came up a few times. The gene calls are TRBV27 and TRBJ2-7; D is uncertain. V lost 4 bases to trimming and J lost 9 bases, with 16 bases between them. This CDR3 has 13 amino acids. From germline, CDR1 is MNHEY and CDR2 SMNVEV (reference sequence). CDR3 bases: TGTGCCAGCAGTTACCGGACCGGCAGTTGGCAGTACTTC. Translation gives CASSYRTGSWQYF.

The rearrangement uses TRBV7-2 and TRBJ2-7; D is possibly TRBD2 (5 bases). V was pared by 1 base and J by 2 bases, with 12 bases between. The CDR3 runs to 15 residues. Germline CDR1 reads SGHTA; CDR2 reads FQGNSA. The CDR3 loop is CASSLDRARAYEQYF. DNA for the CDR3: TGTGCCAGCAGCTTAGATCGGGCGCGGGCCTACGAGCAGTACTTC. The variable domain in full, completed from reference TRBV7-2 and TRBJ2-7, reads GAGVSQSPSNKVTEKGKDVELRCDPISGHTALYWYRQSLGQGLEFLIYFQGNSAPDKSGLPSDRFSAERTGGSVSTLTIQRTQQEDSAVYLCASSLDRARAYEQYFGPGTRLTVT.

This clonotype was seen only a few times. This chain joins TRBV29-1 and TRBJ1-1; tentatively, D is TRBD1 (5 bases). Trimming took off 4 bases at V and 5 bases at J, with 17 bases between the two ends. The CDR3 is 14 residues long. Germline values: CDR1 SQVTM, CDR2 ANQGSEA. CDR3 nucleotide sequence: TGCAGCGTTGTCCGTACGGGGGAATGGACTGAAGCTTTCTTT. Its translation is CSVVRTGEWTEAFF.

This clonotype was found a few times. The J gene is TRBJ1-6, the V gene TRBV5-1; no clear D. CDR1 is SGHRS and CDR2 is YFSETQ in the germline V gene. The CDR3 is made up of 14 amino acids. Trimming shortened V by 0 bases and J by 5 bases, and 6 bases separated the two germline ends. CDR3 DNA sequence: TGCGCCAGCAGCTTGGTCTCGGATAATTCACCCCTCCACTTT. The encoded protein is CASSLVSDNSPLHF. The complete variable domain, with remaining parts taken from reference TRBV5-1 and TRBJ1-6, reads KAGVTQTPRYLIKTRGQQVTLSCSPISGHRSVSWYQQTPGQGLQFLFEYFSETQRNKGNFPGRFSGRQFSNSRSEMNVSTLELGDSALYLCASSLVSDNSPLHFGNGTRLTVT.

This clonotype was observed many times. V and J are TRBV20-1 and TRBJ2-3; TRBD2 matches 7 bases. From germline, CDR1 is DFQATT and CDR2 SNEGSKA (reference sequence). This CDR3 region has 16 residues. V shed 3 bases and J 0 bases; nucleotides not matched to a gene: 9. CDR3 sequence: CSARPLLATSTDTQYF. CDR3 DNA sequence: TGCAGTGCTAGGCCACTACTAGCGACTAGCACAGATACGCAGTATTTT.